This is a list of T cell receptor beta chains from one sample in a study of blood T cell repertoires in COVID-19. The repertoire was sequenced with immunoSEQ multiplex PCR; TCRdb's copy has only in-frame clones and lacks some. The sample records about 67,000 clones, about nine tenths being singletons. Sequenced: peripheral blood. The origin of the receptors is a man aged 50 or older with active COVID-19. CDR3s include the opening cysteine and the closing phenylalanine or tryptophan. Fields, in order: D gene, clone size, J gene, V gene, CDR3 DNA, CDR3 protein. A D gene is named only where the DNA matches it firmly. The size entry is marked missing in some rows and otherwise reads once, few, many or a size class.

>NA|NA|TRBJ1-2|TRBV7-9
TGTGCCAGCAGCTTACAGGGTTTCGACGGCTACACCTTC
CASSLQGFDGYTF
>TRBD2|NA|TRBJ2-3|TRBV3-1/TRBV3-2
TGTGCCAGCAGCCTGGGACTAGCGGGATCCTGGCTCCAGTCTAGCACAGATACGCAGTATTTT
CASSLGLAGSWLQSSTDTQYF
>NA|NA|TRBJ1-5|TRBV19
TGTGCCAGTAGCCTAACAGGGAAACGAGATCAGCCCCAGCATTTT
CASSLTGKRDQPQHF
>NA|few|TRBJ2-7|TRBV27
TGTGCCAGCGTATCAAGTGGGGGCCGCGAGCAGTACTTC
CASVSSGGREQYF
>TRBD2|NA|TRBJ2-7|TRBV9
TGTGCCAGCAGCCCCCAGACCGGGACTAGCGGCGATCGACACCCCTACGAGCAGTACTTC
CASSPQTGTSGDRHPYEQYF
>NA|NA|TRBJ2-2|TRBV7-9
TGTGCCAGCAGTTCAGGATCAACCACCGGGGAGCTGTTTTTT
CASSSGSTTGELFF
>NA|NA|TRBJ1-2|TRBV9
TGTGCCAGCAGCGTAACTGGGAGCTATGGCTACACCTTC
CASSVTGSYGYTF
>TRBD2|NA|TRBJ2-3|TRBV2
TGTGCCAGCACTGAAGTGGGGTTTAGCGGGAGGGAGACCACAGATACGCAGTATTTT
CASTEVGFSGRETTDTQYF
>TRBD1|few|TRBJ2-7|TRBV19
TGTGCCAGTAGTATAGAGGGACAGGGAATCTACGAGCAGTACTTC
CASSIEGQGIYEQYF
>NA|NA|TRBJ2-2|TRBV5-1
TGCGCCAGCAGGCCCCAGACGAACACCGGGGAGCTGTTTTTT
CASRPQTNTGELFF
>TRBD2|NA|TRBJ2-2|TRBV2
TGTGCCAGCAGTGACTTTGTGCTAGCGGGCATAGATAACACCGGGGAGCTGTTTTTT
CASSDFVLAGIDNTGELFF
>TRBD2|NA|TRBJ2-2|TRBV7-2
TGTGCCAGCAGCTCGGGACTAGCGGGCACCGGGGAGCTGTTTTTT
CASSSGLAGTGELFF
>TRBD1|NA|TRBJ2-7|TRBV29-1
TGCAGCGTACCCACCGGGACAGAAAACTACGAGCAGTACTTC
CSVPTGTENYEQYF
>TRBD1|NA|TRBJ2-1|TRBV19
TGTGCCAGTAGTATACCGGGGACAGCCTACAATGAGCAGTTCTTC
CASSIPGTAYNEQFF
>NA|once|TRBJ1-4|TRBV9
TGTGCCAGCAGCGCGGGAGTCTCGGCCGGTAATGAAAAACTGTTTTTT
CASSAGVSAGNEKLFF
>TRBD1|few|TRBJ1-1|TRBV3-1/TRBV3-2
TGTGCCAGCAGCCACGAAACACATCCGACAGGGTCGGTAGGGGACACTGAAGCTTTCTTT
CASSHETHPTGSVGDTEAFF
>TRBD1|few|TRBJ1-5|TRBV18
TGTGCCAGCTCGCCTACAGGGGACAATCAGCCCCAGCATTTT
CASSPTGDNQPQHF
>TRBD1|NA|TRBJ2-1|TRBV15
TGTGCCACCAGCAGAGATCCGGGACAGGGGCAAGGTGAGCAGTTCTTC
CATSRDPGQGQGEQFF
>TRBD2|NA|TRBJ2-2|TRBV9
TGTGCCAGCAGCGTATATACCGGGACTAGCGGATACTTCATGAACACCGGGGAGCTGTTTTTT
CASSVYTGTSGYFMNTGELFF
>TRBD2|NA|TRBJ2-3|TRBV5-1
TGCGCCAGCAGCTATAGCGGGAGAGGGGTTAGCACAGATACGCAGTATTTT
CASSYSGRGVSTDTQYF
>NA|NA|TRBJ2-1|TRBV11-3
TGTGCCAGCAGCTTAGCTGGAGAGTACAATGAGCAGTTCTTC
CASSLAGEYNEQFF
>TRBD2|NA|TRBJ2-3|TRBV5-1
TGCGCCAGCAGCTTGGGGGCTAGCGGGAGGGACACAGATACGCAGTATTTT
CASSLGASGRDTDTQYF
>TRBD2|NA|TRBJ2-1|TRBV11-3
TGTGCCAGCAGCTTAGCCGGGACTAGGAATGAGCAGTTCTTC
CASSLAGTRNEQFF
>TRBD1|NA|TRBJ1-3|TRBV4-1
TGCGCCAGCAGCCAAGTGGGACAGGGTAAATCTGGAAACACCATATATTTT
CASSQVGQGKSGNTIYF
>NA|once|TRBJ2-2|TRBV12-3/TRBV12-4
TGTGCCAGCAGTTTATCAGTCGGGGAGCTGTTTTTT
CASSLSVGELFF
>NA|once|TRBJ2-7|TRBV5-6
TGTGCCAGCAGCTTAGGTCAGGGGATCTACGAGCAGTACTTC
CASSLGQGIYEQYF